This TCR beta chain originates from a study of cytomegalovirus exposure and HLA in healthy donors. Study-level findings and limits: Most TCR sequences were rare, but some public TCRs occurred in many donors. Immune exposure information available was restricted to CMV serostatus. TCR beta chain V- and J-gene trimming was linked, in a later analysis, to a missense variant in DCLRE1C.

CDR1 SGHAT and CDR2 FQNNGV come from the germline V gene. The ends lost 1 base at V and 3 bases at J; junction bases unmatched: 3. This CDR3 is 16 amino acids long. In the PCR, 60 Vbeta and 13 Jbeta primers were used. Assay: immunoSEQ multiplex PCR; the TCRdb copy retains only in-frame clones and omits some. The table includes 150,000 or so clones, about 85% detected once. The donors gave bone marrow, and they were healthy. On this clone itself: Antigen specificity is unknown.

What was sequenced was PBMCs. The chain is built from TRBV11-2 and TRBJ2-2; 9 nucleotides align to TRBD2. This TCR was recovered from a man between 45 and 60 years old in good health and CMV-seropositive. As DNA, the CDR3 is TGTGCCAGCAGCTTAGTGGCGGGAGGGTACACCGGGGAGCTGTTTTTT. Amino acid sequence: CASSLVAGGYTGELFF.